The source of this T cell receptor (beta chain) is a study of neurological immune-mediated disorders. Overall study results and limits: It was HTLV-1-associated myelopathy that showed the most TCR clonal expansion, while multiple sclerosis showed the least, falling below healthy controls. Neither clinical nor MRI features were associated with the multiple sclerosis repertoire cluster. One cluster of related CDR3 sequences contained, by phylogenetic grouping, the repertoires of 18 of 34 multiple sclerosis patients and formed a possible signature.

This CDR3 spans 16 amino acids. With V trimmed by 3 bases and J by 2 bases, 4 bases remained unmatched. The germline CDR1 and CDR2 sequences are LGHDT and YNNKEL (reference sequence). The authors obtained over 170 million TCR-beta sequences from 15-18 subjects per sequencing run. TCRdb redid the calling of the 5' RACE reads with MiXCR, one entry per CDR3 protein. This sample has about 55,000 distinct CDR3 sequences, with 3% to 4.5% found just once. The table lists this clonotype with many counts. The antigen is undetermined. This clonotype was obtained from a man aged 25-45 years with multiple sclerosis. The rearrangement links TRBV3-1 to TRBJ2-5; TRBD2 aligns across 12 bases. The specimen was PBMCs. The DNA for the CDR3 is TGTGCCAGCAGCCATAGACTAGCGGGAGCTCAAGAGACCCAGTACTTC. It encodes CASSHRLAGAQETQYF.